Described below is a single T cell receptor beta chain sequence and its context. cDNA serving as the sequencing template came from extracted, reverse transcribed RNA. Libraries were prepared by immunoSEQ multiplex PCR; TCRdb keeps only in-frame clonotypes and omits some of them. The sample records about 210,000 clones, more than 45% being singletons. Unmatched junction bases numbered 7, after V lost 5 bases and J lost 4 bases. CDR1 is MNHEY and CDR2 is SMNVEV in the germline V gene (reference sequence). The CDR3 length is 15 residues. This entry belongs to a study of CD8+ T cells in alopecia areata. The treatment here: oral pan-JAK inhibitor, 5-10 mg twice daily.

This sample comprised CD4+ T cells sorted from blood, obtained at week 4, from a patient treated with tofacitinib. This chain uses TRBV27 with TRBJ2-5, with TRBD2 matching 10 bases. This clonotype was obtained from a human donor with alopecia areata. CDR3 loop: CASSKLAGRGETQYF. DNA for the CDR3: TGTGCCAGCAGTAAACTAGCGGGGAGAGGAGAGACCCAGTACTTC.